These T cell receptor beta chains were read from a single sample in a study of blood T cells in healthy people across ages. TCRdb reprocessed the 5' RACE reads with MiXCR, giving one entry per CDR3 protein. Of about a million distinct CDR3 sequences listed, approximately 49% are singletons. Specimen: blood. The receptors come from a man between 25 and 39 years old in good health. The CDR3 runs from the conserved cysteine through the conserved F or W. Each record gives: D gene, V gene, clone size, J gene, CDR3 length, CDR3 protein. D genes are given only for firm matches. Rows give clone size only sometimes, using once, few, many, or a class for an expanded clone.

d_gene: TRBD1
v_gene: TRBV24-1
abundance: NA
j_gene: TRBJ2-1
len: 16
CDR3aa: CATSDPDRGGYNEQFF

d_gene: TRBD1
v_gene: TRBV27
abundance: NA
j_gene: TRBJ1-2
len: 16
CDR3aa: CASSLDATGPGYGYTF

d_gene: TRBD1
v_gene: TRBV5-1
abundance: NA
j_gene: TRBJ1-1
len: 13
CDR3aa: CASSGGTGTEAFF

d_gene: TRBD1
v_gene: TRBV2
abundance: NA
j_gene: TRBJ2-7
len: 14
CDR3aa: CASRTGQGTYEQYF

d_gene: NA
v_gene: TRBV27
abundance: few
j_gene: TRBJ1-4
len: 14
CDR3aa: CASSGRVSNEKLFF

d_gene: NA
v_gene: TRBV7-2
abundance: NA
j_gene: TRBJ1-2
len: 15
CDR3aa: CASSLDLNINYGYTF

d_gene: NA
v_gene: TRBV21-1
abundance: NA
j_gene: TRBJ2-4
len: 15
CDR3aa: CASSLDGATKNIQYF

d_gene: TRBD2
v_gene: TRBV10-3
abundance: NA
j_gene: TRBJ2-1
len: 13
CDR3aa: CATRLAEYNEQFF

d_gene: TRBD1
v_gene: TRBV5-1
abundance: NA
j_gene: TRBJ1-1
len: 14
CDR3aa: CASSDRGPNTEAFF

d_gene: NA
v_gene: TRBV7-8
abundance: many
j_gene: TRBJ2-5
len: 17
CDR3aa: CASANGGQTTLQETQYF

d_gene: TRBD1
v_gene: TRBV29-1
abundance: few
j_gene: TRBJ1-1
len: 14
CDR3aa: CSVYQGGRITEAFF

d_gene: NA
v_gene: TRBV7-9
abundance: NA
j_gene: TRBJ1-1
len: 15
CDR3aa: CASSLGWGTGTEAFF

d_gene: NA
v_gene: TRBV4-3
abundance: few
j_gene: TRBJ2-7
len: 14
CDR3aa: CASSQEQGLHEQYF

d_gene: NA
v_gene: TRBV7-2
abundance: NA
j_gene: TRBJ2-3
len: 14
CDR3aa: CASSLRPAIDTQYF